One sample yielded the 10 T cell receptor beta chains listed below, sequenced in a study of PD-1 blockade in classical Hodgkin lymphoma. Every patient had relapsed following autologous stem cell transplantation, and cohorts differed in brentuximab vedotin exposure. By magnetic negative selection, CD8+ T cells were isolated from the thawed PBMCs. Profiled with immunoSEQ multiplex PCR; TCRdb holds only in-frame clones, not every one. Here the sample spans over 25,000 clones, 80% to 90% being singletons. Sequenced here: CD8+ T cells from blood, sampled at baseline. The receptors shown here come from a human donor with classical Hodgkin lymphoma.

This chain uses TRBV7-2 with TRBJ2-7, with 12 positions matching TRBD2. CDR3 length: 17 residues. Per the germline V gene, CDR1 is SGHTA and CDR2 is FQGNSA. V lost 2 bases, J lost 0 bases, and 5 bases stayed unmatched. The CDR3 loop reads CASSLSGLAGFSYEQYF. CDR3 nucleotide sequence: TGTGCCAGCAGCTTATCGGGACTAGCGGGCTTCTCCTACGAGCAGTACTTC.

The J gene is TRBJ1-1, the V gene TRBV11-2; 7 bases align to TRBD1. Germline CDR1 and CDR2: SGHAT and FQNNGV. Trimming at V came to 5 bases and at J to 6 bases, leaving 9 bases not matched to a gene. The CDR3 covers 14 residues. For the CDR3, the DNA is TGTGCCAGCAGCCCTGACAGGGTTGTCCCTGAAGCTTTCTTT. It codes for CASSPDRVVPEAFF.

The chain joins TRBV30 to TRBJ1-4; D is possibly TRBD1 (6 bases). The ends were cut back, 0 bases at V and 7 bases at J, with 15 bases in the middle. The germline V gene has CDR1 GTSNPN and CDR2 SVGIG (reference sequence). The length of the CDR3 is 15 residues. DNA for the CDR3: TGTGCCTGGAGTGTTGGGGGCCAAGGTATTGAAAAACTGTTTTTT. Its translation: CAWSVGGQGIEKLFF.

The chain carries TRBV28 and TRBJ2-1; 7 bases agree with TRBD1. Unmatched junction bases numbered 12, after V lost 7 bases and J lost 6 bases. CDR1 MDHEN and CDR2 SYDVKM come from the germline V gene. The CDR3 spans 15 residues. Here the CDR3 DNA reads TGTGCCAGCATGCTCACAGGGGAATCCCGCAATGAGCAGTTCTTC. Translating it yields CASMLTGESRNEQFF.

CDR3 nucleotides: TGCAGCGTTGAAAGCAGGGCGGGGAGCTATGGCTACACCTTC. Its protein is CSVESRAGSYGYTF. V and J are TRBV29-1 and TRBJ1-2, with D tentatively TRBD1 (5 bases). Trimming took off 2 bases at V and 4 bases at J, with 14 bases between the two ends. CDR1 is SQVTM, CDR2 ANQGSEA, per germline. This CDR3 has 14 residues.

The chain combines TRBV27 with TRBJ2-1; D ambiguous. V was cut by 6 bases and J by 7 bases, with 19 bases left in between. Germline assignment: CDR1 MNHEY and CDR2 SMNVEV (reference sequence). The CDR3 consists of 15 residues. In DNA, the CDR3 is TGTGCCAGCAGACCCCCGAAGAGGAACGAAAATGAGCAGTTCTTC. It is translated as CASRPPKRNENEQFF.

This sequence joins TRBV19 and TRBJ2-5; 7 positions agree with TRBD1. CDR3 length: 16 amino acids. Germline CDR1 and CDR2: LNHDA and SQIVND (reference sequence). V was clipped by 5 bases and J by 3 bases; unmatched bases: 12. The CDR3 coding sequence is TGTGCCAGTAGTCTAAGGACAGGACCAGCCAAAGAGACCCAGTACTTC. Encoded protein: CASSLRTGPAKETQYF.

The chain has TRBV9 and TRBJ2-7; D might be TRBD1 (6 bases). This CDR3 comprises 14 residues. Germline V gene lookup returns CDR1 SGDLS and CDR2 YYNGEE. V was shortened by 0 bases and J by 2 bases, with 9 bases between the two germline ends. CDR3 amino acids: CASSVGDTPYEQYF. CDR3 bases: TGTGCCAGCAGCGTAGGGGACACCCCCTACGAGCAGTACTTC.

The V gene is TRBV19, the J gene TRBJ2-2, with D possibly TRBD1 on 6 matching bases. CDR3 length: 14 residues. Germline lookup yields CDR1 LNHDA and CDR2 SQIVND (reference sequence). The V end was cut by 3 bases, the J end by 4 bases, with 9 bases between. The CDR3 loop reads CASSISGATGELFF. Written as DNA, the CDR3 is TGTGCCAGTAGTATTTCAGGGGCCACCGGGGAGCTGTTTTTT. The full variable domain, rest sourced from reference TRBV19 and TRBJ2-2, is DGGITQSPKYLFRKEGQNVTLSCEQNLNHDAMYWYRQDPGQGLRLIYYSQIVNDFQKGDIAEGYSVSREKKESFPLTVTSAQKNPTAFYLCASSISGATGELFFGEGSRLTVL.

The table lists this clone with a count of one. The rearrangement links TRBV11-2 to TRBJ2-4; 10 nucleotides align to TRBD2. Losses at the gene ends were 5 bases for V and 1 base for J; bases not matched to a gene: 5. The CDR3 covers 16 residues. The germline CDR1 and CDR2 sequences are SGHAT and FQNNGV. As DNA, the CDR3 is TGTGCCAGCAGCACAAGCGGGAGGGCCGCCAAAAACATTCAGTACTTC. It yields the protein CASSTSGRAAKNIQYF.